The 28 T cell receptor beta chains listed next were all sequenced from one sample in a study of T-cell reconstitution after alpha-beta-depleted transplantation in children. Preparation of the TCRbeta library involved a method that used unique molecular identifiers. From the PCR reads, TCRdb called clonotypes with MiXCR, one entry per CDR3 protein. This sample has fewer than 550,000 distinct CDR3 sequences, with over 10% found just once. Sequencing used PBMCs, mostly from graft donor cells, obtained 180 days after TCRalphabeta/CD19-depleted stem cell transplant. The receptor set was obtained from a female patient aged 2-9 years who had a stem cell transplant for aplastic anemia, so the T cells may come from the graft donor.

Only a few counts were recorded for this clonotype. The rearrangement links TRBV20-1 to TRBJ2-1, with D possibly TRBD1 on 5 matching bases. The V and J ends lost 6 bases and 7 bases respectively, with 19 bases between them. This CDR3 is built from 14 residues. CDR1 and CDR2 from the germline V gene are DFQATT and SNEGSKA (reference sequence). The DNA of the CDR3 is TGCAGTGCCAGGGTGGCAGGGCTTGGGAATGAGCAGTTCTTC. It translates to CSARVAGLGNEQFF.

The sample holds many counts of this clonotype. The V and J genes are TRBV6-2 or TRBV6-3 and TRBJ2-7; D unresolved. The V end lost 6 bases, the J end lost 6 bases, and 18 bases lay between the germline ends. The germline CDR1 and CDR2 sequences are MNHEY and SVGEGT. CDR3 length: 14 amino acids. CDR3 sequence reads: CASSPSGRTAEQYV. Here the CDR3 DNA reads TGTGCCAGCAGCCCTTCCGGACGGACGGCCGAGCAGTACGTC.

This clonotype came up a few times. The chain links TRBV4-1 to TRBJ2-1, with D uncertain. Germline loops: CDR1 MGHRA, CDR2 YSYEKL. The CDR3 is 12 residues long. V lost 5 bases, J lost 5 bases, and 7 bases lay in between. Written as DNA, the CDR3 is TGCGCCAGCAGCACTTTTAACAATGAGCAGTTCTTC. The encoded protein is CASSTFNNEQFF.

This clonotype was observed a handful of times. V and J are TRBV15 and TRBJ2-7; 9 bases line up with TRBD1. The CDR3 totals 13 residues. Germline-derived CDR1 and CDR2 are LNHNV and YYDKDF (reference sequence). This CDR3 is CATSSQQGANVDV. The CDR3 DNA sequence: TGTGCCACCAGCAGCCAACAGGGGGCTAATGTGGACGTC.

A few counts support this clonotype. The chain joins TRBV11-2 to TRBJ2-1; 8 bases map to TRBD2. The trim removed 7 bases at V and 6 bases at J, leaving 17 bases unmatched. In germline, CDR1 is SGHAT, CDR2 FQNNGV. The CDR3 covers 17 residues. CDR3 residues: CASTPLFGGAEGNEQFF. The CDR3 DNA follows: TGTGCCAGCACCCCCCTATTCGGGGGGGCTGAGGGCAATGAGCAGTTCTTC. The full variable domain, with the rest looked up from reference TRBV11-2 and TRBJ2-1, is EAGVAQSPRYKIIEKRQSVAFWCNPISGHATLYWYQQILGQGPKLLIQFQNNGVVDDSQLPKDRFSAERLKGVDSTLKIQPAKLEDSAVYLCASTPLFGGAEGNEQFFGPGTRLTVL.

This rearrangement joins TRBV4-2 to TRBJ2-7; D is possibly TRBD1 or TRBD2 (5 bases each). This CDR3 contains 18 residues. Per the germline V gene, CDR1 is LGHNA and CDR2 is YNFKEQ. Trimming pared 0 bases from V and 2 bases from J, leaving 20 bases between. The chain's CDR3 is CASSQDPSGSWGAYEQYF. CDR3 nucleotides: TGTGCCAGCAGCCAAGACCCCTCAGGGTCATGGGGAGCCTACGAGCAGTACTTC.

This clonotype occurred a few times. This chain connects TRBV20-1 to TRBJ2-5; 7 nucleotides line up with TRBD1. CDR3 length: 14 amino acids. After removal of 5 bases from V and 3 bases from J, the junction contained 9 bases not matched to a gene. Germline V gene lookup returns CDR1 DFQATT and CDR2 SNEGSKA (reference sequence). The CDR3 here is CSASGQVYEETQYF. DNA for the CDR3: TGCAGTGCTTCCGGACAGGTCTATGAAGAGACCCAGTACTTC.

This clonotype was counted a few times. V and J are TRBV29-1 and TRBJ2-3, with TRBD1 matching over 8 bases. Germline V gene data show CDR1 as SQVTM and CDR2 as ANQGSEA. V shed 6 bases and J 1 base; nucleotides not matched to a gene: 6. CDR3 length equals 14 residues. CDR3 DNA: TGCAGCGTCTACAGGGGGACGGGCACAGATACGCAGTATTTT. Amino acid sequence: CSVYRGTGTDTQYF.

The chain couples TRBV20-1 to TRBJ2-1, with unresolved D. Germline-derived CDR1 and CDR2 are DFQATT and SNEGSKA (reference sequence). Trimming stripped 1 base from V and 5 bases from J, with 9 bases between. The CDR3 consists of 13 residues. The CDR3 coding sequence is TGCAGTGCTAGAGTTCCCCTTAACAATGAGCAGTTCTTC. Its translation: CSARVPLNNEQFF.

In this sample, this clonotype turned up a few times. The chain is built from TRBV5-4 and TRBJ2-7; the D gene is possibly TRBD1 (5 bases). Germline loops: CDR1 SGHNT, CDR2 YYREEE (reference sequence). The V end was cut by 0 bases, the J end by 6 bases, with 16 bases between. This CDR3 has 15 residues. CDR3 bases: TGTGCCAGCAGCTTGGACCTTCCGAAAAGGGGCGAGCAGTACTTC. Its protein is CASSLDLPKRGEQYF.

The chain links TRBV27 to TRBJ1-1, with D tentatively TRBD1 (5 bases). Germline V CDR1 and CDR2: MNHEY, SMNVEV (reference sequence). The CDR3 length is 14 residues. Trimming cost V 7 bases and J 7 bases, with 19 bases left between them. CDR3 region: CASTTRPGRNEAFF. CDR3 bases: TGTGCCAGCACCACCAGGCCAGGGAGGAATGAAGCTTTCTTT.

This clonotype came up many times. The chain uses TRBV5-1 and TRBJ2-3; TRBD1 might be the D (6 bases). From germline, CDR1 is SGHRS and CDR2 YFSETQ. Between the trimmed V and J ends, which lost 4 bases and 0 bases, there was a span of 15 bases. The CDR3 covers 16 residues. CDR3 DNA: TGCGCCAGCAGCACCGGACAGCAGGGTAGCACAGATACGCAGTATTTT. Translation: CASSTGQQGSTDTQYF.

This clonotype was detected a few times. The chain links TRBV7-2 to TRBJ1-3, with D possibly matching TRBD1 (6 bases). Germline V lookup: CDR1 SGHTA, CDR2 FQGNSA. Trimming removed 6 bases at V and 2 bases at J, with 14 bases between. The CDR3 has 15 residues. The CDR3: CASSPAGGPGNTIYF. The CDR3 DNA sequence: TGTGCCAGCAGTCCAGCGGGGGGCCCTGGAAACACCATATATTTT.

This clonotype was observed a few times. The chain employs TRBV4-1 and TRBJ2-2; 11 positions agree with TRBD2. The V gene end was trimmed by 3 bases and the J gene end by 6 bases; junction bases not matched to a gene: 6. The CDR3 totals 16 residues. Germline V gene sequence: CDR1 MGHRA, CDR2 YSYEKL. The CDR3, as DNA: TGCGCCAGCAGCCATATAGCGGGAGGGCGGGCCGGGGAGCTGTTTTTT. Its translation: CASSHIAGGRAGELFF.

Concerning this clonotype itself: The junction shows a germline mismatch at one end, possibly a read error. The chain employs TRBV24-1 and TRBJ2-3; possible D gene TRBD2, 5 bases. CDR3 size: 17 residues. Germline CDR1 and CDR2: KGHDR and SFDVKD. The DNA for the CDR3 is TGTCCCACCAGTGATTTGGAGATGACTACTAGCACAGATACGCAGTATTTT. It codes for CPTSDLEMTTSTDTQYF.

The table lists this clonotype with a few counts. The J gene is TRBJ1-1, the V gene TRBV20-1; 7 nucleotides agree with TRBD1. The CDR3 totals 12 residues. Germline lookup yields CDR1 DFQATT and CDR2 SNEGSKA (reference sequence). V was pared by 3 bases and J by 5 bases, with 3 bases of the junction left unmatched. The CDR3 here is CSASPGGTEAFF. As DNA, the CDR3 is TGCAGTGCTAGTCCAGGGGGGACTGAAGCTTTCTTT.

This clonotype was counted between two and nine times. The chain carries TRBV20-1 and TRBJ2-1; tentative D call: TRBD2 (6 bases). Germline-derived CDR1 and CDR2 are DFQATT and SNEGSKA (reference sequence). Trimming removed 4 bases from V and 9 bases from J, with 25 bases in between. This CDR3 is 16 amino acids long. CDR3 bases: TGCAGTGCTAAGGGAGGACTATTAGAGCCGTTGGGTGAGCAGTTCTTC. Translating it yields CSAKGGLLEPLGEQFF.

This clonotype was seen more than once but under ten times. The V and J genes are TRBV28 and TRBJ2-1, with 8 bases lining up with TRBD2. The CDR3 spans 19 residues. The germline V gene encodes CDR1 MDHEN and CDR2 SYDVKM. V shed 5 bases and J 5 bases; nucleotides not matched to a gene: 20. The CDR3 reads CASSGIRTSKGLTNNEQFF. The CDR3 region has the DNA TGTGCCAGCAGTGGGATTCGGACTAGCAAGGGGCTCACCAACAATGAGCAGTTCTTC.

This clonotype has just a few counts. V usage is TRBV20-1 and J usage is TRBJ2-1; D tentatively fits TRBD1 or TRBD2 (5 bases each). Trimming removed 0 bases at V and 2 bases at J, with 14 bases between. Germline loops: CDR1 DFQATT, CDR2 SNEGSKA (reference sequence). This CDR3 is built from 16 residues. The CDR3 sequence is CSARDLAPRAYNEQFF. In nucleotides, the CDR3 is TGCAGTGCTAGAGATCTAGCCCCCAGGGCCTACAATGAGCAGTTCTTC.

The table lists this clonotype with a count of one. This chain joins TRBV5-1 and TRBJ2-4, with D maybe TRBD2 (6 bases). The CDR3 consists of 17 residues. Germline V lookup: CDR1 SGHRS, CDR2 YFSETQ. Trimming pared 0 bases from V and 2 bases from J, leaving 15 bases between. CDR3 sequence (DNA): TGCGCCAGCAGCTTGGTGAGGGCGGGACCGACCAAAAACATTCAGTACTTC. Protein: CASSLVRAGPTKNIQYF.

This clonotype was seen a handful of times. The V and J genes are TRBV6-9 and TRBJ2-1; tentatively, D is TRBD1 (6 bases). CDR3 length: 16 residues. V lost 9 bases, J lost 9 bases, and 27 bases lay in between. Germline V lookup: CDR1 MNHGY, CDR2 SVAAGI. In nucleotides, the CDR3 is TGTGCCAGTAATCCGTCCCGGGACAAACAGATAAGTGAGCAGTTCTTC. Translating it yields CASNPSRDKQISEQFF.

The chain recombines TRBV29-1 with TRBJ1-2; the D gene is possibly TRBD1 (6 bases). Looked up from germline, CDR1 is SQVTM and CDR2 is ANQGSEA. The CDR3 spans 13 residues. V was shortened by 5 bases and J by 6 bases, with 16 bases between the two germline ends. This CDR3 reads CSVRQGIRDGYTF. CDR3 nucleotides: TGCAGCGTTAGGCAGGGGATACGGGATGGCTACACCTTC.

This clonotype appeared a few times. This chain's CDR3 is CASSHGWNEQYV. CDR3 nucleotide sequence: TGTGCCAGCAGTCACGGGTGGAACGAGCAGTACGTC. The chain uses TRBV12-3 or TRBV12-4 and TRBJ2-7; D is undetermined. The CDR3 contains 12 residues. The V gene lost 5 bases and the J gene lost 5 bases, with 10 bases spanning the gap.

This chain connects TRBV4-2 to TRBJ1-6; D uncertain. This CDR3 region has 16 residues. Between the trimmed V and J ends, which lost 1 base and 8 bases, there was a span of 15 bases. Per the germline V gene, CDR1 is LGHNA and CDR2 is YNFKEQ. The CDR3 nucleotides read TGTGCCAGCAGCCAAGGGCACCGGAGCGCGTATTCACCCCTCCACTTT. Amino acids: CASSQGHRSAYSPLHF.

The J gene is TRBJ2-5, the V gene TRBV20-1; tentative D call: TRBD2 (6 bases). CDR1 and CDR2 (germline): DFQATT, SNEGSKA (reference sequence). The CDR3 length is 12 residues. Trimming removed 2 bases at V and 5 bases at J, with 9 bases between. The CDR3 region is CSARLLAETQYF. Here the CDR3 DNA reads TGCAGTGCTAGATTGCTAGCGGAGACCCAGTACTTC.

This clonotype was seen at least ten times. The chain recombines TRBV20-1 with TRBJ2-1, with 11 bases lining up with TRBD2. V dropped 3 bases and J dropped 0; count of bases not matched to a gene: 10. The CDR3 runs 18 residues. The V gene's germline CDR1 is DFQATT and CDR2 SNEGSKA (reference sequence). CDR3 DNA sequence: TGCAGTGCTAGGATAGCGGGAGGGCCAGGCGGCTCCTACAATGAGCAGTTCTTC. Protein product: CSARIAGGPGGSYNEQFF.

The chain couples TRBV19 to TRBJ1-5; possible D gene TRBD1, 5 bases. CDR3 length equals 16 residues. Germline V gene sequence: CDR1 LNHDA, CDR2 SQIVND (reference sequence). The V end was cut by 7 bases, the J end by 2 bases, with 18 bases between. The chain's CDR3 is CASTSLPGLGNQPQHF. CDR3 nucleotide sequence: TGTGCCAGTACTTCGTTGCCAGGGCTAGGCAATCAGCCCCAGCATTTT.

This clonotype was observed a few times. V usage is TRBV20-1 and J usage is TRBJ2-1; D not certain. Looked up from germline, CDR1 is DFQATT and CDR2 is SNEGSKA (reference sequence). This CDR3 comprises 13 residues. Trimming took off 1 base at V and 8 bases at J, with 12 bases between the two ends. The CDR3 DNA reads TGCAGTGCTAGAGTGTCCCCCGGCTATGAGCAGTTCTTC. This codes for CSARVSPGYEQFF.